The source of this T cell receptor (beta chain) is a study of control samples from healthy donors and cancer patients. The CDR3 consists of 18 residues. The germline V gene encodes CDR1 MGHRA and CDR2 YSYEKL. The V and J ends lost 4 bases and 6 bases, in that order; junction bases with no gene match: 14. The repertoire was sequenced with immunoSEQ multiplex PCR; TCRdb's copy has only in-frame clones and lacks some. The sample consists of around 96,000 clones, approximately 95% of them appearing once. Sequenced input: blood. The V gene is TRBV4-1, the J gene TRBJ2-2; 10 bases line up with TRBD1. This TCR was recovered from a man between 18 and 29 years old in good health. CDR3 in amino acids: CASSPSPGTGVGAGELFF. As DNA, the CDR3 is TGCGCCAGCAGCCCTTCCCCCGGGACAGGGGTCGGGGCCGGGGAGCTGTTTTTT.